Listed below are T cell receptor beta chains from one sample, sequenced in a study of blood T cell repertoires in COVID-19. TCRdb's table, derived via immunoSEQ multiplex PCR, lists solely in-frame clones and lacks some. The repertoire consists of around 220,000 clones, with about 88% occurring once and the leading ten covering approximately 2%. Sequences were obtained from peripheral blood. The receptor source for this set is a woman in her thirties or forties who had recovered from COVID-19. Both conserved end residues are part of each CDR3. A D gene is named only where the DNA matches it firmly. Only part of the rows carry a size: once, few, many, or a class if the clone is expanded.

TRBV2	14	NA	NA	TRBJ2-7	TGTGCCAGCAGTGCGACACAACCTAACTACGAGCAGTACTTC	CASSATQPNYEQYF
TRBV7-9	15	TRBD1	NA	TRBJ1-2	TGTGCCAGCAGCCCGCCGGGACAGGGGGTTGCTGGCTACACCTTC	CASSPPGQGVAGYTF
TRBV19	16	TRBD1	NA	TRBJ1-3	TGTGCCAGTAGGGGAACCGGGACAGGGGAAGGAAACACCATATATTTT	CASRGTGTGEGNTIYF
TRBV3-1/TRBV3-2	15	NA	NA	TRBJ2-1	TGTGCCAGCAGCAAACGCGGGAAAAGCTACAATGAGCAGTTCTTC	CASSKRGKSYNEQFF
TRBV5-6	17	TRBD2	NA	TRBJ2-3	TGTGCCAGCAGCTTGGGGCCTAGCGGGGCCCGGGGAGATACGCAGTATTTT	CASSLGPSGARGDTQYF
TRBV4-3	14	NA	NA	TRBJ2-7	TGCGCCAGCAGCCAAGAGCTGGGGGGCTACGAGCAGTACTTC	CASSQELGGYEQYF
TRBV18	14	TRBD1	NA	TRBJ2-7	TGTGCCAGCTCAACAGGGGCCGCCCCCTACGAGCAGTACTTC	CASSTGAAPYEQYF
TRBV28	15	TRBD1	NA	TRBJ1-2	TGTGCCAGCAGGGCGAGGACAGGGCAAGGGGGGGGCTACACCTTC	CASRARTGQGGGYTF
TRBV5-8	16	NA	NA	TRBJ2-5	TGTGCCAGCAGCTTGGTTATGGGAGGTATAAGTTTGACCCAGTACTTC	CASSLVMGGISLTQYF
TRBV2	15	NA	few	TRBJ2-4	TGTGCCAGCAGTGTATCCTCTTATGCCAAAAACATTCAGTACTTC	CASSVSSYAKNIQYF
TRBV5-1	16	TRBD1	NA	TRBJ2-2	TGCGCCAGCAGCCTAAGTTGGGACAGGAGCACCGGGGAGCTGTTTTTT	CASSLSWDRSTGELFF
TRBV18	13	TRBD1	NA	TRBJ2-7	TGTGCCAGCTCATACGGACAGGGGAACGAGCAGTACTTC	CASSYGQGNEQYF
TRBV25-1	13	TRBD1	NA	TRBJ2-7	TGTGCCAGCGTCGGACAGGCGGCATACGAGCAGTACTTC	CASVGQAAYEQYF
TRBV16	16	NA	NA	TRBJ1-1	TGTGCCAGCAGCCCCAGCGGAAAAATGTGGGACACTGAAGCTTTCTTT	CASSPSGKMWDTEAFF
TRBV19	19	TRBD1	NA	TRBJ1-5	TGTGCCAGTCAACAAAAGTCCGGGACAGGGGAGTTAAGGAATCAGCCCCAGCATTTT	CASQQKSGTGELRNQPQHF
TRBV24-1	13	NA	NA	TRBJ2-7	TGTGCCACCAGTGATCCTAACAGCTACGAGCAGTACTTC	CATSDPNSYEQYF
TRBV24-1	16	TRBD1	NA	TRBJ2-2	TGTGCCACCAGTGATTTTGGGGACAGTAACACCGGGGAGCTGTTTTTT	CATSDFGDSNTGELFF
TRBV6-4	15	TRBD2	NA	TRBJ2-1	TGTGCCAGCAGCGCTAGCGGGGGATCCTACAATGAGCAGTTCTTC	CASSASGGSYNEQFF
TRBV12-5	14	NA	NA	TRBJ2-5	TGTGCTAGTGGTTTGGGGACAGCGAAAGAGACCCAGTACTTC	CASGLGTAKETQYF
TRBV3-1/TRBV3-2	11	NA	NA	TRBJ1-1	TGTGCCAGCAGTCGGACAGACGAAGCTTTCTTT	CASSRTDEAFF
TRBV30	13	NA	few	TRBJ1-1	TGTGCCTGGAGGCATACAGGGAACACTGAAGCTTTCTTT	CAWRHTGNTEAFF
TRBV9	16	TRBD2	NA	TRBJ2-3	TGTGCCAGCAGCCCCCTACTAGCGGGAGGAGCAGATACGCAGTATTTT	CASSPLLAGGADTQYF
TRBV28	15	TRBD2	NA	TRBJ2-7	TGTGCCAGCAGTCCCGCCGGGACTAGCTTCTACGAGCAGTACTTC	CASSPAGTSFYEQYF